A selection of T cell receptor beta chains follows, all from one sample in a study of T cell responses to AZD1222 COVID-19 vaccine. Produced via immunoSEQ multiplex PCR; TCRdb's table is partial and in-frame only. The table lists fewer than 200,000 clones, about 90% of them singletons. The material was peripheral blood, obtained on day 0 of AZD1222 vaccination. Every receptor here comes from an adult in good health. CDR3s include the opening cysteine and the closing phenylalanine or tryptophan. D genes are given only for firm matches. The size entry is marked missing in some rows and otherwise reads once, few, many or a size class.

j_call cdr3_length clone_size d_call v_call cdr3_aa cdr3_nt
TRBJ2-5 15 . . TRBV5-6 CASSLKRYDQETQYF TGTGCCAGCAGCCTCAAGAGATACGACCAAGAGACCCAGTACTTC
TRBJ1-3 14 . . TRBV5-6 CASSSDGQGNTIYF TGTGCCAGCAGCTCGGACGGACAAGGAAACACCATATATTTT
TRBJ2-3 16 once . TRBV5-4 CASSLESLRGTDTQYF TGTGCCAGCAGCTTGGAATCCCTTCGAGGCACAGATACGCAGTATTTT
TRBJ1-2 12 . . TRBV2 CASSGTGSGYTF TGTGCCAGCAGCGGCACTGGTAGTGGCTACACCTTC
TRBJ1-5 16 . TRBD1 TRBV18 CASSPLRDRSNQPQHF TGTGCCAGCTCACCCCTCCGGGACAGAAGCAATCAGCCCCAGCATTTT
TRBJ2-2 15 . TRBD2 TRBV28 CASGSTSGPTGELFF TGTGCCAGCGGTTCGACTAGCGGCCCCACCGGGGAGCTGTTTTTT
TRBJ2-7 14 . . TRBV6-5 CASSYSYTRNEQYF TGTGCCAGCAGTTACTCGTACACTCGTAACGAGCAGTACTTC
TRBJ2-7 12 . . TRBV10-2 CASSESIGEQYF TGCGCCAGCAGTGAGTCGATTGGCGAGCAGTACTTC
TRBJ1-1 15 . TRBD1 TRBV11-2 CASSPRQGMGTEAFF TGTGCCAGCAGCCCAAGACAGGGGATGGGGACTGAAGCTTTCTTT
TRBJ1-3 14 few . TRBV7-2 CASSPLGRGNTIYF TGTGCCAGCAGCCCCCTCGGTAGAGGAAACACCATATATTTT
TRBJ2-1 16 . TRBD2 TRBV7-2 CASSFKWGTSGNEQFF TGTGCCAGCAGCTTCAAGTGGGGGACTAGCGGCAATGAGCAGTTCTTC
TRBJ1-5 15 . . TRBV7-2 CASSRSGVSNQPQHF TGTGCCAGCAGCCGTTCAGGGGTTAGCAATCAGCCCCAGCATTTT
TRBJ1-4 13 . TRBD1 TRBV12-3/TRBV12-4 CASSPGGGEKLFF TGTGCCAGCAGTCCAGGGGGCGGTGAAAAACTGTTTTTT
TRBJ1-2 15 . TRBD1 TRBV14 CASSQSGTGDYGYTF TGTGCCAGCAGCCAATCAGGGACAGGGGACTATGGCTACACCTTC
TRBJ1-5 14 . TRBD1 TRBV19 CASSKDREGQPQHF TGTGCCAGTAGCAAAGACAGGGAAGGTCAGCCCCAGCATTTT
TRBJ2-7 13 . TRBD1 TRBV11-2 CASSLGVPGTELF TGTGCCAGCAGCTTAGGCGTTCCAGGGACAGAACTGTTC
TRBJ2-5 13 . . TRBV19 CASSQGFQETQYF TGTGCCAGTAGCCAGGGATTTCAAGAGACCCAGTACTTC
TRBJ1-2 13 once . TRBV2 CARDDRGPYGYTF TGTGCCAGGGATGACAGAGGTCCCTATGGCTACACCTTC
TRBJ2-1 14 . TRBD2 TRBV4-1 CASSQVETSVEQFF TGCGCCAGCAGCCAAGTTGAGACTAGCGTTGAGCAGTTCTTC
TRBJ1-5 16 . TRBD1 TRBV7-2 CASSLDRAVSNQPQHF TGTGCCAGCAGCTTGGACAGGGCTGTTAGCAATCAGCCCCAGCATTTT
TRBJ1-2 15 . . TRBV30 CAWSATGRTNYGYTF TGTGCCTGGAGTGCAACAGGACGCACTAACTATGGCTACACCTTC
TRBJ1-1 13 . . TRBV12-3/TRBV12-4 CASSLDRVGEAFF TGTGCCAGCAGTTTAGACAGGGTAGGTGAAGCTTTCTTT
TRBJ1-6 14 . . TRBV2 CASRGGTVDSPLHF TGTGCCAGCAGGGGGGGCACGGTCGATTCACCCCTCCACTTT
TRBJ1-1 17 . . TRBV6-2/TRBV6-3 CASSYNGRTLVNTEAFF TGTGCCAGCAGTTACAACGGGCGGACCCTCGTGAACACTGAAGCTTTCTTT
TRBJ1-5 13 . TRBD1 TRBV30 CAWGTGNNQPQHF TGTGCCTGGGGGACAGGGAACAATCAGCCCCAGCATTTT
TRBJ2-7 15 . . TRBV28 CASSLFGGPSYEQYF TGTGCCAGCAGTTTATTCGGGGGGCCCTCCTACGAGCAGTACTTC
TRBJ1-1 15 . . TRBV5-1 CASSFSGGQNTEAFF TGCGCCAGCAGCTTTAGCGGGGGCCAGAACACTGAAGCTTTCTTT
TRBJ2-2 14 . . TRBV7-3 CASSRDFDAGELFF TGTGCCAGCAGCCGGGACTTTGACGCCGGGGAGCTGTTTTTT
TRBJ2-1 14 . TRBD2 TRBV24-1 CATSGGTSVHEQFF TGTGCCACCAGCGGGGGGACTAGCGTGCATGAGCAGTTCTTC
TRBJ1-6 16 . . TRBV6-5 CASSYSWGQGYSPLHF TGTGCCAGCAGTTACTCGTGGGGGCAGGGGTATTCACCCCTCCACTTT
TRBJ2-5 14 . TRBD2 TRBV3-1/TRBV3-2 CASCPSGRGETQYF TGTGCCAGCTGTCCTAGCGGGAGAGGGGAGACCCAGTACTTC
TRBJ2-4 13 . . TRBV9 CASSVGLQNIQYF TGTGCCAGCAGCGTAGGGCTCCAAAACATTCAGTACTTC
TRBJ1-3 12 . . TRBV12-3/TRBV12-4 CASSSAGNTIYF TGTGCCAGCAGTTCCGCTGGAAACACCATATATTTT
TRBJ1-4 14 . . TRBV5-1 CASSSGATNEKLFF TGCGCCAGCAGCTCCGGGGCAACTAATGAAAAACTGTTTTTT
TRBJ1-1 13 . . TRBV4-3 CASSQNLKTEAFF TGCGCCAGCAGCCAAAACCTGAAAACTGAAGCTTTCTTT
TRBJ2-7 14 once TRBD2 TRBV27 CASSRRGEAYEQYF TGTGCCAGCAGCCGCCGGGGGGAAGCCTACGAGCAGTACTTC
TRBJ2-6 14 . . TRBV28 CASSPRGGANVLTF TGTGCCAGCAGTCCCAGAGGAGGGGCCAACGTCCTGACTTTC
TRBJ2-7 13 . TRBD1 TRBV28 CASSLAGGYEQYF TGTGCCAGCAGTTTGGCAGGGGGCTACGAGCAGTACTTC
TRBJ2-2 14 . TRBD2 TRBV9 CASSARGGTGELFF TGTGCCAGCAGCGCCCGCGGGGGAACCGGGGAGCTGTTTTTT
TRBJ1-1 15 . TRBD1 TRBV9 CASSVTTGLNTEAFF TGTGCCAGCAGCGTGACGACAGGGCTGAACACTGAAGCTTTCTTT
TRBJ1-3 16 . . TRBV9 CASSSGLPDSGNTIYF TGTGCCAGCAGCTCGGGACTTCCTGACTCTGGAAACACCATATATTTT
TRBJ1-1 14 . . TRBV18 CASSPEGGNTEAFF TGTGCCAGCTCACCAGAGGGGGGGAACACTGAAGCTTTCTTT
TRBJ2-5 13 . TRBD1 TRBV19 CASSLTGRETQYF TGTGCCAGTAGTCTGACAGGGCGAGAGACCCAGTACTTC